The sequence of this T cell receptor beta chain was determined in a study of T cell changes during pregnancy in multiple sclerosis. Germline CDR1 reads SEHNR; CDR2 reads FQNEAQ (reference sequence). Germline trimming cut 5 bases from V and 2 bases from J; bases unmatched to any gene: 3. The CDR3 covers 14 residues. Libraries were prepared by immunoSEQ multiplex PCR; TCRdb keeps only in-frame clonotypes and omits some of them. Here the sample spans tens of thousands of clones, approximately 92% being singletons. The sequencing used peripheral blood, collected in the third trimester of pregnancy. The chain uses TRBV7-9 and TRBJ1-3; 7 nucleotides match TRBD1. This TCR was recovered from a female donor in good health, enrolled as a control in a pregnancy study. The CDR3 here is CASSPQGAGNTIYF. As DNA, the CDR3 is TGTGCCAGCAGCCCCCAGGGGGCTGGAAACACCATATATTTT.